The 13 T cell receptor beta chains below come from one sample, sequenced in a study of T-cell memory formation after mild COVID-19. TCRdb processed the 5' RACE reads anew with MiXCR; each CDR3 protein has one entry. The table lists about 340,000 distinct CDR3 sequences, under 25% of them singletons. The sequencing sample was made of PBMCs or a T cell subset sorted from them (not recorded which). The receptors here all came from an adult woman who had mild COVID-19 (a few samples of this study predate the infection). Cell type and time point are not known.

The CDR3 DNA sequence: TGTGCCACCAGTGATTCCCGTCGTGGTGGCTACACCTTC. Its translation is CATSDSRRGGYTF. The gene calls are TRBV24-1 and TRBJ1-2; D call uncertain. This CDR3 is 13 amino acids long. Germline V lookup: CDR1 KGHDR, CDR2 SFDVKD. V was trimmed by 2 bases and J by 7 bases, leaving 10 bases between them.

The V and J genes are TRBV5-5 and TRBJ2-1; D not certain. The CDR3 consists of 15 residues. Germline CDR1 reads SGHKS; CDR2 reads YYEKEE (reference sequence). Trimming cost V 1 base and J 0 bases, with 8 bases left between them. The CDR3: CASSLRVSSYNEQFF. The CDR3 DNA sequence: TGTGCCAGCAGCTTGAGGGTAAGCTCCTACAATGAGCAGTTCTTC.

V is TRBV4-3 and J is TRBJ2-4, with D maybe TRBD1 (6 bases). V lost 0 bases and J lost 6, with 9 bases in between. The germline V gene encodes CDR1 LGHNA and CDR2 YSLEER. The CDR3 is 14 residues long. CDR3 sequence: CASSQEGRGNIQYF. CDR3 coding DNA: TGCGCCAGCAGCCAAGAGGGCAGGGGAAACATTCAGTACTTC.

This rearrangement joins TRBV7-9 to TRBJ2-5, with TRBD2 matching over 8 bases. CDR1 is SEHNR, CDR2 FQNEAQ, per germline (reference sequence). This CDR3 contains 18 residues. J was trimmed by 7 bases and V by 1 base; bases with no gene match: 17. The CDR3 DNA is TGTGCCAGCAGCTTAGGAGTCTCGACTAGCGTGGTGGTAGGGACCCAGTACTTC. Its protein is CASSLGVSTSVVVGTQYF.

This chain uses TRBV6-5 with TRBJ2-6; no clear D gene. V dropped 8 bases and J dropped 0 bases, with 5 bases sitting between them. The germline gives CDR1 MNHEY, CDR2 SVGAGI. The CDR3 covers 13 residues. The CDR3 reads CASLSSGANVLTF. As DNA, the CDR3 is TGTGCCAGCCTCAGCTCTGGGGCCAACGTCCTGACTTTC.

The V and J genes are TRBV29-1 and TRBJ1-2; D ambiguous. The CDR3 runs to 13 residues. Germline CDR1 SQVTM, CDR2 ANQGSEA. V lost 2 bases and J 5 bases, leaving 12 bases between the germline ends. The CDR3 sequence is CSVENTDSYGYTF. The CDR3 region has the DNA TGCAGCGTTGAAAACACGGACTCGTATGGCTACACCTTC.

This clonotype has more than one count but fewer than ten. The gene calls are TRBV7-9 and TRBJ2-7, with a tentative D call TRBD1 (5 bases). V was shortened by 6 bases and J by 5 bases, with 20 bases between the two germline ends. This CDR3 is built from 15 residues. Per germline, CDR1 SEHNR and CDR2 FQNEAQ (reference sequence). The CDR3, as DNA: TGTGCCAGCAGTCCTCAGGGTTTCGCTAAGGACGAGCAGTACTTC. Protein: CASSPQGFAKDEQYF.

This clonotype was observed a handful of times. The chain links TRBV7-2 to TRBJ2-1; TRBD2 matches at 9 bases. V was clipped by 1 base and J by 5 bases; unmatched bases: 6. This CDR3 is 16 amino acids long. Germline V lookup: CDR1 SGHTA, CDR2 FQGNSA. The CDR3 DNA is TGTGCCAGCAGCTTAGTCGCTAGCGGGACCAACAATGAGCAGTTCTTC. Encoded protein: CASSLVASGTNNEQFF. Using reference TRBV7-2 and TRBJ2-1 for the parts outside the CDR3, the full variable domain is GAGVSQSPSNKVTEKGKDVELRCDPISGHTALYWYRQSLGQGLEFLIYFQGNSAPDKSGLPSDRFSAERTGGSVSTLTIQRTQQEDSAVYLCASSLVASGTNNEQFFGPGTRLTVL.

This clonotype has more than one count but fewer than ten. The chain carries TRBV24-1 and TRBJ1-1, with D hard to call. Per the germline V gene, CDR1 is KGHDR and CDR2 is SFDVKD. V shed 3 bases and J shed 4 bases, with 11 bases lying between them. The CDR3 covers 14 residues. In nucleotides, the CDR3 is TGTGCCACCAGTGATGAAACCGGAGTCACTGAAGCTTTCTTT. As protein: CATSDETGVTEAFF.

This clonotype showed up just a few times. The rearrangement links TRBV4-2 to TRBJ2-1; TRBD2 might be the D (5 bases). This CDR3 is built from 11 residues. The V gene's germline CDR1 is LGHNA and CDR2 YNFKEQ. Deletions cut 10 bases from V and 9 bases from J, with 13 bases between. The CDR3 bases are TGTGCCACCATCATAGGGAGTGAGCAGTTCTTC. This codes for CATIIGSEQFF.

Many counts were recorded for this clonotype. The chain is built from TRBV7-9 and TRBJ2-7; the D is unclear. Germline values: CDR1 SEHNR, CDR2 FQNEAQ (reference sequence). The CDR3 length is 14 residues. V lost 1 base and J lost 5, with 12 bases in between. This CDR3 reads CASSLGESPHEQYF. The CDR3 coding sequence is TGTGCCAGCAGCTTAGGGGAATCCCCACACGAGCAGTACTTC.

This clonotype was counted between two and nine times. The chain links TRBV5-4 to TRBJ2-7; D is possibly TRBD1 or TRBD2 (5 bases each). The CDR3 extends over 14 amino acids. Trimming took 3 bases from V and 6 from J, leaving 16 bases between them. Germline V gene data show CDR1 as SGHNT and CDR2 as YYREEE (reference sequence). The CDR3 is CASSWGPREFEQYF. The DNA of the CDR3 is TGTGCCAGCAGCTGGGGACCAAGAGAATTCGAGCAGTACTTC.

This rearrangement joins TRBV6-2 or TRBV6-3 to TRBJ2-5; D gene ambiguous. The CDR3 runs 14 residues. Germline-derived CDR1 and CDR2 are MNHEY and SVGEGT. V lost 3 bases and J lost 2, with 10 bases in between. CDR3: CASSYGLIQETQYF. For the CDR3, the DNA is TGTGCCAGCAGTTATGGGCTGATACAAGAGACCCAGTACTTC.